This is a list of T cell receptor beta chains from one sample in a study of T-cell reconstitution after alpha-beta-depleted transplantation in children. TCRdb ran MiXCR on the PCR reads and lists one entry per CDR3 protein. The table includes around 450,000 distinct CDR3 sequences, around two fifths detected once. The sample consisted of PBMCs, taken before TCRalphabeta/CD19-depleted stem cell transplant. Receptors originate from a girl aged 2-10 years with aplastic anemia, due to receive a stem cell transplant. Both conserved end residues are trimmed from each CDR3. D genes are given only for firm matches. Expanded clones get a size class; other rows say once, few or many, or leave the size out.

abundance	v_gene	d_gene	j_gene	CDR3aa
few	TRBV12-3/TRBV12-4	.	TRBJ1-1	ATCPGWGSEAF
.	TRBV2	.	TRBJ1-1	ASKEGESTEAF
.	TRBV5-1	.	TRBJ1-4	ASSLVGGANEKLF
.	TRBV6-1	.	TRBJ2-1	ASSLEGPGNEQF
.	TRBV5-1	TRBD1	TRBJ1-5	SSSVGQGGQPQH
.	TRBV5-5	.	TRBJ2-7	ASGDVSLGEQY
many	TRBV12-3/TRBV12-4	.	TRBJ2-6	ATRGSGANVLT
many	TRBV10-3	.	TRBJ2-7	AISESLIPGVAYEQY
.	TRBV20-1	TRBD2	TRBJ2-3	SARGGSSADTQY
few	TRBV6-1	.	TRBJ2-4	ASLSTRNIQY
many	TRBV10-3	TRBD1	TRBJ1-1	AIGLDRGQTEAF
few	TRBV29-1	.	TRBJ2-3	SVPQRTDTQY
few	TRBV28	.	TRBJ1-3	ASSPDSSGNTIY
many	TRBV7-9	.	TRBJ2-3	ASSPEVGGGWGDTQY
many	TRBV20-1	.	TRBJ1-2	SARVLAGYGYT
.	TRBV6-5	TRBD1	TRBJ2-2	ASSYSGDRVSTGELF
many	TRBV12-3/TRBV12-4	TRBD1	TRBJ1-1	ASSLGPGGEAF
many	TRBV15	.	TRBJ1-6	ATTPGSSYNSPLH
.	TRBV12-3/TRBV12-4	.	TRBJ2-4	ASSLDPNIQY
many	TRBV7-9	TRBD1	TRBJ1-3	ASSPPGGGNTIY
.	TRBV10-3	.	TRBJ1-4	AISQTGTLANEKLF
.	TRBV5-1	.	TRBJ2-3	ASSSLEAQY
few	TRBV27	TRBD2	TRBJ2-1	ASSSLGTSGTNEQF
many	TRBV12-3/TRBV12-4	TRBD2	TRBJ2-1	ASSFGASGGSSYNEQF
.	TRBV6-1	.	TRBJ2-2	ASSPRSSTDTGELF
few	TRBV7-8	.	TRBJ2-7	ASSSWTVVSYEQY
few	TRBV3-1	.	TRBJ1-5	ASSQAGASHQPQH
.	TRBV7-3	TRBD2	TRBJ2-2	ASSLKLGTSGLYTGELF
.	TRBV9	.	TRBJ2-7	AKGVAVSTEGTYEQY
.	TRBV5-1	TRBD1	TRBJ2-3	ASSSRQGAKTDTQY
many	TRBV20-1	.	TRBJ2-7	SAGGTLAGGSY
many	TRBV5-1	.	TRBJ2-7	ASSLRDSLYEQY
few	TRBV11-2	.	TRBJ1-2	ASSLDRRAGYT
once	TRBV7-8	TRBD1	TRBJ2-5	ASSLVGQGQETQY
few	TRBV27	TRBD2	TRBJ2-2	ASMGTSVSGELF
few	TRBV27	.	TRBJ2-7	ASSLSRDGEQY
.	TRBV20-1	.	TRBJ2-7	SAVRARGYEQY
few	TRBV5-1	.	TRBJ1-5	ASSPEGHQPQH
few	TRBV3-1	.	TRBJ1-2	ASSQEGPANYGYT
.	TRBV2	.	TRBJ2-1	ASGGAGALDNEQF
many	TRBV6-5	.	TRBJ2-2	ASSYLGSGELF
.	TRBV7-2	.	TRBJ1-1	ASSLASSRVGEAF
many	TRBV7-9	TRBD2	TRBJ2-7	ASSSPGTSGYEQY
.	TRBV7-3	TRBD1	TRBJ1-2	ASSSPGTGVYGYT
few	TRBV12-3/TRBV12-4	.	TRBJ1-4	ASSFGGIWLTGTTNEKLF
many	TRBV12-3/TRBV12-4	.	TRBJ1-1	ASSLSQGAF
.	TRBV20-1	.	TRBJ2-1	SAPDRDEQF
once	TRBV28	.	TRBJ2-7	ASSPPADEQY
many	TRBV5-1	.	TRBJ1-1	ASSLDRLNTEAF
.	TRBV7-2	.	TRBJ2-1	ASSPRTVYNEQF
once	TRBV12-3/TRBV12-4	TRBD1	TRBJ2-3	ASSNHRGQGTDTQY
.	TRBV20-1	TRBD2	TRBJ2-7	SVNLAGVSSYEQY
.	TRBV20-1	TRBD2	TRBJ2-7	SAEGLAGRTYEQY
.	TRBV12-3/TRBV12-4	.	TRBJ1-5	ASSAPILSNQPQH
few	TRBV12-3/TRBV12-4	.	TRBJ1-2	ASSLGPGAEGYT
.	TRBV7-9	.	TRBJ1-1	ASSWGPSDTEAF
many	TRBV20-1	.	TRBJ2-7	SAEKPPLHEQY
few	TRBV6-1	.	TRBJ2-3	ASSAHRVASTDTQY
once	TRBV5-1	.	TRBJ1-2	ASSLYSAEGGYT
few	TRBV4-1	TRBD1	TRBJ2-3	ASSQDDRVTDTQY